These 4 T cell receptor beta chains originate from one sample sequenced in a study of T cell clonotyping in hematopoietic cell transplantation. Documented time point: recipient sample about 28 days before transplant, after cytoreduction. Repertoires were generated with immunoSEQ multiplex PCR, while TCRdb's copy carries only in-frame clones and drops some. The table lists roughly 28,000 clones, roughly 91% of them singletons. Sample: peripheral blood mononuclear cells, taken before stem cell transplant. The source is a man between 45 and 60 years old with acute myeloid leukemia. Some clones in this sample may be carry-over from other donors' samples.

The rearrangement uses TRBV9 and TRBJ2-3, with 13 positions matching TRBD2. After removal of 2 bases from V and 4 bases from J, the junction contained 1 base not matched to a gene. CDR1 and CDR2 (germline): SGDLS, YYNGEE. The CDR3 consists of 15 residues. The CDR3 DNA reads as TGTGCCAGCAGCGTCACTAGCGGGGGGGCAGATACGCAGTATTTT. Its translation: CASSVTSGGADTQYF.

V and J are TRBV7-6 and TRBJ2-3; 10 nucleotides match TRBD2. Germline CDR1 reads SGHVS; CDR2 reads FNYEAQ. This CDR3 comprises 17 residues. The V and J ends lost 5 bases and 0 bases, in that order; junction bases with no gene match: 8. Written as DNA, the CDR3 is TGTGCCAGCAGCCCCAGACTAGCGGGCCTCAGCACAGATACGCAGTATTTT. It is translated as CASSPRLAGLSTDTQYF. Using reference TRBV7-6 and TRBJ2-3 for the parts outside the CDR3, the full variable domain is GAGVSQSPRYKVTKRGQDVALRCDPISGHVSLYWYRQALGQGPEFLTYFNYEAQQDKSGLPNDRFSAERPEGSISTLTIQRTEQRDSAMYRCASSPRLAGLSTDTQYFGPGTRLTVL.

This chain uses TRBV5-4 with TRBJ2-2; 11 bases are a match to TRBD2. Germline lookup yields CDR1 SGHNT and CDR2 YYREEE (reference sequence). The CDR3 is 14 residues long. V trimming: 10 bases; J trimming: 1 base; junction bases outside the gene matches: 3. In DNA, the CDR3 is TGTGCCGGAGGACTAGCGGGGAACACCGGGGAGCTGTTTTTT. Protein product: CAGGLAGNTGELFF.

CDR3 loop: CAWSADVNEKLFF. In nucleotides, the CDR3 is TGTGCCTGGAGTGCAGACGTGAATGAAAAACTGTTTTTT. The chain is built from TRBV30 and TRBJ1-4; D is undetermined. V lost 1 base and J 5 bases, leaving 8 bases between the germline ends. Germline assignment: CDR1 GTSNPN and CDR2 SVGIG (reference sequence). The CDR3 sequence is 13 residues long.